This T cell receptor (beta chain) was recovered during a study of T cells after yellow fever vaccination. Findings and caveats of the study: Primary-vaccination clones mostly resurfaced post-booster (96% CD4, more than 80% CD8).

CDR1 and CDR2 from the germline V gene are ENHRY and SYGVKD. The CDR3 is 18 residues long. V lost 4 bases to trimming and J lost 1 base; unmatched junction nucleotides: 6. This clonotype has more than one count but fewer than ten. Its antigen is unidentified. Each CDR3 protein is one row after TCRdb ran MiXCR on the 5' RACE reads. Of approximately 580,000 distinct CDR3 sequences detected, 17% appear once; the ten largest clones hold 15% to 20%. This specimen was PBMCs, taken 5 to 6 days after the first yellow fever vaccination. The chain has TRBV10-3 and TRBJ2-3; 15 bases agree with TRBD2. This TCR derives from a man between 18 and 35 years old who received the YFV17D yellow fever vaccine. The CDR3 protein is CAISGTSGGAVGTDTQYF. The CDR3 coding sequence is TGTGCCATCAGTGGGACTAGCGGGGGGGCCGTAGGCACAGATACGCAGTATTTT.